This TCR beta chain was sequenced during a study of cytomegalovirus exposure and HLA in healthy donors. Both 60 Vbeta primers and 13 Jbeta primers went into the PCR. Clones were read by immunoSEQ multiplex PCR, and TCRdb kept only the in-frame ones, dropping some. The data hold some 97,000 clones, with approximately 70% observed a single time. On this clone itself: Its antigen is still unknown.

Points from the study as a whole: In an earlier analysis, in 620 or so donors, most V segments appeared productive either ~87% or ~30% of the time. Only CMV serostatus was available as immune exposure information. It was shown in a later analysis that HLA-associated TCR beta chains were more clonally expanded than other, equally common chains.

The CDR3 is made up of 16 amino acids. The V and J ends lost 0 bases and 4 bases, in that order; junction bases with no gene match: 7. CDR1 is SGHRS and CDR2 is YFSETQ in the germline V gene. The study sampled nominally healthy donors, though unrecorded immune exposures were likely. This chain uses TRBV5-1 with TRBJ2-1, with 7 positions matching TRBD2. The specimen was PBMCs. The TCR was taken from a woman under 30 in good health and CMV-seropositive. The CDR3 nucleotides read TGCGCCAGCAGCTTGGGCGGGAGCGATGGGTACAATGAGCAGTTCTTC. It codes for CASSLGGSDGYNEQFF.